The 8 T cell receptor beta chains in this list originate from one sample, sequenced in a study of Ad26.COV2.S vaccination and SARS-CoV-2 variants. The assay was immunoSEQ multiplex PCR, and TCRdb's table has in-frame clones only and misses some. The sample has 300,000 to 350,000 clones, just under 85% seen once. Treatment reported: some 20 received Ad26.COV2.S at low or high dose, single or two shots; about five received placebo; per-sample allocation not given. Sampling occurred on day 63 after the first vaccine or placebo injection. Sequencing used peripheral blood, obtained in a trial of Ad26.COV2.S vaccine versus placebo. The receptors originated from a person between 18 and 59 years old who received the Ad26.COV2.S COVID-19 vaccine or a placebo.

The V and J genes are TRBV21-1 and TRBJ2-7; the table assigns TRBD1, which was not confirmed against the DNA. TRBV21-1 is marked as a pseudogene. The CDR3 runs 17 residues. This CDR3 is CASSKEARDREWYEQYF. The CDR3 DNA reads TGTGCCAGCAGCAAAGAAGCCCGGGACAGGGAATGGTACGAGCAGTACTTC.

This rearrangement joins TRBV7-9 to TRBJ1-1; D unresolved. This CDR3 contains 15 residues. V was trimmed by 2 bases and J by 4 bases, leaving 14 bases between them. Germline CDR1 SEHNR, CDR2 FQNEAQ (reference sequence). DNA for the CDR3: TGTGCCAGCAGCTTAATAGTAGGTCTGAGCACTGAAGCTTTCTTT. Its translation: CASSLIVGLSTEAFF.

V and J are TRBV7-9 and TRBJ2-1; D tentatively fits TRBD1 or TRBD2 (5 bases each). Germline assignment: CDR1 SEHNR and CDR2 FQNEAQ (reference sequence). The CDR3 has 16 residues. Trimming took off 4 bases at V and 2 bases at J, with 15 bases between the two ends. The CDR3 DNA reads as TGTGCCAGCAGCTCGTATCCCAGGGAGCCCTACAATGAGCAGTTCTTC. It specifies CASSSYPREPYNEQFF.

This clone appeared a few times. The CDR3 loop is CASNGGGNQPQHF. The CDR3, as DNA: TGTGCCAGCAATGGGGGGGGTAATCAGCCCCAGCATTTT. The chain joins TRBV6-6 to TRBJ1-5; D perhaps matches TRBD1 (5 bases). CDR3 length: 13 amino acids. V lost 7 bases and J 4 bases, leaving 11 bases between the germline ends. The germline V gene encodes CDR1 MNHNY and CDR2 SVGAGI (reference sequence).

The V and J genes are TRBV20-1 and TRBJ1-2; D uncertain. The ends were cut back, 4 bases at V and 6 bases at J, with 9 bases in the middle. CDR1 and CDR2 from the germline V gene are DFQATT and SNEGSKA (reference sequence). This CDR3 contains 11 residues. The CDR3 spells CSAIGWDGYTF. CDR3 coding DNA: TGCAGTGCTATAGGGTGGGATGGCTACACCTTC.

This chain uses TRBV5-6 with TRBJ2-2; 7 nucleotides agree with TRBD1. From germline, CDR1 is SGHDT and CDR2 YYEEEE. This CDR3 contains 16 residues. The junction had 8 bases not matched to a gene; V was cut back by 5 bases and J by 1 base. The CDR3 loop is CASRAAGTVNTGELFF. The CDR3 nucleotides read TGTGCCAGCAGGGCCGCCGGGACAGTGAACACCGGGGAGCTGTTTTTT.

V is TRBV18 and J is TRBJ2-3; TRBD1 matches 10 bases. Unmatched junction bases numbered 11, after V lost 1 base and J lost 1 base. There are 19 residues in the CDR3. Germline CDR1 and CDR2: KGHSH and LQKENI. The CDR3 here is CASSPLISGTGVGTDTQYF. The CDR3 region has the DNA TGTGCCAGCTCACCACTCATCTCCGGGACAGGGGTTGGCACAGATACGCAGTATTTT.

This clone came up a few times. DNA for the CDR3: TGTGCTAGTGCATTAAGGGGACTAGCGGGGGGAAACAATGAGCAGTTCTTC. Translating gives CASALRGLAGGNNEQFF. The V and J genes are TRBV12-5 and TRBJ2-1; 15 nucleotides line up with TRBD2. Germline V CDR1 and CDR2: LGHNT, FRNRAP. This CDR3 comprises 17 residues. The V and J ends lost 7 bases and 5 bases, in that order; junction bases with no gene match: 9. The whole variable domain, filled in from reference TRBV12-5 and TRBJ2-1, reads DARVTQTPRHKVTEMGQEVTMRCQPILGHNTVFWYRQTMMQGLELLAYFRNRAPLDDSGMPKDRFSAEMPDATLATLKIQPSEPRDSAVYFCASALRGLAGGNNEQFFGPGTRLTVL.